This T cell receptor (beta chain) was profiled in a study of blood T cell repertoires in COVID-19. Across the study: PBMCs, B-cell-depleted T cells, or T cells provided the cDNA or gDNA that made up the material.

Germline V gene data show CDR1 as GTSNPN and CDR2 as SVGIG (reference sequence). The CDR3 sequence is 15 residues long. Trimming removed 3 bases from V and 4 bases from J, with 13 bases in between. As originally analysed: Estimates of nucleated cell counts were drawn from the amplification of reference gene primers. This table comes from immunoSEQ multiplex PCR, and its TCRdb copy is limited to in-frame clones, with some not included. V and J calls and clone size are as listed in that table; D and trimming were resolved from the DNA. The repertoire holds 150,000 to 200,000 clones, approximately 84% seen once, with 20% to 25% in the top ten.

This chain links TRBV30 with TRBJ1-6; D is uncertain. The sample taken for sequencing was peripheral blood. This clonotype originated in a woman of 80 years or more with acute or convalescent COVID-19. The CDR3 spells CAWRPSLNYNSPLHF. In nucleotides, the CDR3 is TGTGCCTGGAGGCCCTCTCTAAATTATAATTCACCCCTCCACTTT. The full variable domain, with the rest looked up from reference TRBV30 and TRBJ1-6, is SQTIHQWPATLVQPVGSPLSLECTVEGTSNPNLYWYRQAAGRGLQLLFYSVGIGQISSEVPQNLSASRPQDRQFILSSKKLLLSDSGFYLCAWRPSLNYNSPLHFGNGTRLTVT.